The 30 T cell receptor beta chains in this list originate from one sample, sequenced in a study of T cells in Graves' hyperthyroidism and ophthalmopathy. TCR beta CDR3 regions were amplified from RNA transcripts. First-round RT-PCR targeting the TCR CDR3 was performed with the HTBI primer set. MiXCR, applied by TCRdb to the multiplex PCR reads, yields one record per CDR3 protein. The data hold over 700,000 distinct CDR3 sequences, with roughly 32% observed a single time. The specimen sequenced was blood. The origin of the receptors is a woman aged 35 to 49 with Graves' hyperthyroidism.

The sample holds one count of this clonotype. This sequence joins TRBV7-3 and TRBJ1-1; no reliable D call. Germline CDR1 is SGHTA and CDR2 is FQGTGA. This CDR3 spans 13 amino acids. V gave up 5 bases and J gave up 11 bases, with 18 bases separating them. The chain's CDR3 is CASSQAGDPGAFF. The CDR3 nucleotides read TGTGCCAGCAGCCAAGCCGGGGATCCTGGGGCTTTCTTT.

In the case of this clonotype: In this CDR3 the conserved last residue, phenylalanine or tryptophan, is missing, so a read error is likely. This chain links TRBV28 with TRBJ1-2; 7 positions agree with TRBD1. The CDR3 sequence is 15 residues long. The trim removed 2 bases at V and 2 bases at J, leaving 5 bases unmatched. Germline V gene sequence: CDR1 MDHEN, CDR2 SYDVKM. CDR3 amino acids: CASSLDRVENYGYTL. Here the CDR3 DNA reads TGTGCCAGCAGTTTAGACAGGGTGGAGAACTATGGCTACACCCTC.

This clonotype was found many times. The CDR3 sequence is CASSFRGGNSPLHF. Here the CDR3 DNA reads TGTGCCAGCAGTTTCAGGGGGGGAAATTCACCCCTCCACTTT. V usage is TRBV12-3 or TRBV12-4 and J usage is TRBJ1-6; 7 bases agree with TRBD1. The CDR3 consists of 14 residues. J lost 7 bases, V lost 3 bases, and 3 bases had no gene match.

This clonotype has more than one count but fewer than ten. This chain joins TRBV10-3 and TRBJ1-4, with TRBD1 matching over 7 bases. The CDR3 is made up of 13 amino acids. Trimming at V came to 4 bases and at J to 8 bases, leaving 4 bases not matched to a gene. The germline gives CDR1 ENHRY, CDR2 SYGVKD. CDR3 bases: TGTGCCATCAGTGTTGACAGGGTCGAAAAACTGTTTTTT. It is translated as CAISVDRVEKLFF.

A word on this clonotype: Being one base from a much bigger clone, this may be a read error. The chain links TRBV19 to TRBJ1-2; D gene ambiguous. CDR3 length: 14 amino acids. The V end lost 7 bases, the J end lost 4 bases, and 16 bases lay between the germline ends. Germline V CDR1 and CDR2: LNHDA, SQIVND (reference sequence). CDR3 amino acids: CASTSLEGSYGYTF. The CDR3 nucleotides read TGTGCCAGTACCTCCCTCGAGGGATCCTATGGCTACACCTTC.

V is TRBV6-6 and J is TRBJ2-2, with 7 nucleotides matching TRBD1. CDR3 size: 16 residues. Germline values: CDR1 MNHNY, CDR2 SVGAGI (reference sequence). V lost 3 bases and J lost 7; bases outside the gene matches: 11. The CDR3 coding sequence is TGTGCCAGCAGTTATAGCCGGGACAGACACCGCGGGGAGCTGTTTTTT. Its translation: CASSYSRDRHRGELFF.

There are many counts of this clonotype. The chain has TRBV6-1 and TRBJ2-5, with D possibly matching TRBD2 (5 bases). This CDR3 comprises 14 residues. Germline V lookup: CDR1 MNHNS, CDR2 SASEGT. The ends were cut back, 6 bases at V and 0 bases at J, with 11 bases in the middle. CDR3 DNA sequence: TGTGCCAGCAGCCGACTAACGTACCAAGAGACCCAGTACTTC. Translation gives CASSRLTYQETQYF.

Ten or more counts support this clonotype. The chain joins TRBV10-3 to TRBJ2-2, with D possibly matching TRBD2 (7 bases). V lost 5 bases and J lost 4, with 17 bases in between. The germline CDR1 and CDR2 sequences are ENHRY and SYGVKD. The CDR3 spans 16 residues. The CDR3 DNA reads as TGTGCCATCAGTCAAGGGGAGGGGGGCGGCACCGGGGAGCTGTTTTTT. Encoded protein: CAISQGEGGGTGELFF.

This clonotype occurred a few times. J is TRBJ2-3 and V is TRBV29-1; no definite D call. The CDR3 loop spans 13 amino acids. Germline lookup yields CDR1 SQVTM and CDR2 ANQGSEA. The chain's CDR3 is CGTRAGSEWAQYF. In nucleotides, the CDR3 is TGCGGTACCAGAGCCGGCAGTGAGTGGGCGCAGTATTTT.

V usage is TRBV19 and J usage is TRBJ1-6; D remains unclear. Germline CDR1 reads LNHDA; CDR2 reads SQIVND (reference sequence). V was trimmed by 8 bases and J by 6 bases, leaving 11 bases between them. The CDR3 extends over 13 amino acids. DNA for the CDR3: TGTGCCAGTGGAGACGGCCCTAATTCACCCCTCCACTTT. Encoded protein: CASGDGPNSPLHF.

The chain uses TRBV12-3 or TRBV12-4 and TRBJ1-3; D remains ambiguous. V was clipped by 3 bases and J by 2 bases, with 11 bases between them. This CDR3 contains 15 residues. CDR3 sequence: CASSFRWAPGNTIYF. CDR3 bases: TGTGCCAGCAGTTTTCGGTGGGCTCCTGGAAACACCATATATTTT.

This clonotype was seen a few times. The chain has TRBV6-1 and TRBJ1-2; 7 positions match TRBD1. In germline, CDR1 is MNHNS, CDR2 SASEGT. The CDR3 contains 14 residues. Germline trimming cut 6 bases from V and 2 bases from J; bases unmatched to any gene: 6. This CDR3 is CASSRGGQNYGYTF. The CDR3 nucleotides are TGTGCCAGCAGCCGCGGGGGACAGAACTATGGCTACACCTTC.

Only one count was recorded for this clonotype. The chain combines TRBV11-2 with TRBJ1-5; possible D gene TRBD1, 6 bases. The germline V and J ends were trimmed by 4 bases and 2 bases, with 18 bases remaining between them. CDR1 and CDR2 from the germline V gene are SGHAT and FQNNGV. CDR3 length equals 17 residues. CDR3 sequence (DNA): TGTGCCAGCAGCTCCGTACAGGGAGGTGATGGCAATCAGCCCCAGCATTTT. Residues: CASSSVQGGDGNQPQHF.

This clonotype has ten or more counts. V usage is TRBV20-1 and J usage is TRBJ2-2, with a possible D match to TRBD2 (6 bases). Germline CDR1 DFQATT, CDR2 SNEGSKA (reference sequence). V lost 0 bases to trimming and J lost 1 base, with 6 bases between them. The length of the CDR3 is 14 residues. The CDR3 region has the DNA TGCAGTGCTAGAGACGGGGGGAACACCGGGGAGCTGTTTTTT. It yields the protein CSARDGGNTGELFF.

This clonotype has only a few counts. A much larger clone lies one base from this, so it may be a read error. The V call is TRBV6-6, the J call TRBJ1-1, with 7 positions matching TRBD1. Germline CDR1 MNHNY, CDR2 SVGAGI (reference sequence). CDR3 size: 11 residues. CDR3 coding DNA: TGTGCCATCAGTCGGGACAGCGAAGCTTTCTTT. It translates to CAISRDSEAFF.

At least ten counts were recorded for this clonotype. The chain couples TRBV7-3 to TRBJ1-1, with a weak D call TRBD1 (5 bases). Germline CDR1 SGHTA, CDR2 FQGTGA. V lost 1 base to trimming and J lost 5 bases, with 11 bases between them. The CDR3 has 14 residues. As DNA, the CDR3 is TGTGCCAGCAGCTTAAACGCAGGGCTGACTGAAGCTTTCTTT. As protein: CASSLNAGLTEAFF.

This clonotype was recorded at least ten times. The gene calls are TRBV15 and TRBJ1-5; TRBD1 might be the D (6 bases). Trimming stripped 1 base from V and 7 bases from J, with 11 bases between. This CDR3 is 14 amino acids long. Germline V gene lookup returns CDR1 LNHNV and CDR2 YYDKDF (reference sequence). CDR3 in amino acids: CATSRVGGGQPQHF. CDR3 sequence (DNA): TGTGCCACCAGCAGAGTAGGGGGGGGACAGCCCCAGCATTTT.

Regarding this clonotype: At one boundary the junction diverges from the germline segment, which might be a read error. CDR3 sequence (DNA): TGCGCCAGCAGCTTGAAACGACAGGGGGCAATTTTT. Residues: CASSLKRQGAIF. The chain is built from TRBV5-1 and TRBJ2-2, with 10 bases that match TRBD1. This CDR3 spans 12 amino acids. Germline V gene data show CDR1 as SGHRS and CDR2 as YFSETQ.

This clonotype was observed a handful of times. This rearrangement joins TRBV4-3 to TRBJ2-7; 8 bases are shared with TRBD2. CDR1 and CDR2 from the germline V gene are LGHNA and YSLEER. This CDR3 is built from 15 residues. V trimming: 0 bases; J trimming: 4 bases; junction bases outside the gene matches: 5. CDR3 nucleotides: TGCGCCAGCAGCCAAGAGGGTGCTAGCGGGTACGAGCAGTACTTC. This gives the protein CASSQEGASGYEQYF.

There are many counts of this clonotype. This chain joins TRBV4-3 and TRBJ1-3; D call uncertain. CDR1 LGHNA and CDR2 YSLEER come from the germline V gene. The ends were cut back, 4 bases at V and 7 bases at J, with 11 bases in the middle. The CDR3 spans 13 residues. The CDR3: CASSPGVANTIYF. CDR3 sequence (DNA): TGCGCCAGCAGCCCCGGTGTGGCGAACACCATATATTTT.

This clonotype has just one count. The rearrangement joins TRBV3-2 to TRBJ2-5; no DNA check was done on the table's D call, TRBD1. TRBV3-2 is termed a pseudogene. This CDR3 has 16 amino acids. CDR3 residues: CASSFGFAGGQETQYF. The DNA of the CDR3 is TGTGCCAGCAGCTTCGGATTTGCTGGGGGCCAAGAGACCCAGTACTTC.

The rearrangement links TRBV27 to TRBJ1-2; 7 bases agree with TRBD1. J gave up 4 bases and V 5 bases, and 4 bases lay outside the gene matches. CDR1 and CDR2 (germline): MNHEY, SMNVEV (reference sequence). This CDR3 contains 13 residues. The CDR3: CASSDRVSYGYTF. DNA for the CDR3: TGTGCCAGCAGTGACAGGGTTTCCTATGGCTACACCTTC.

This clonotype appeared many times. The chain carries TRBV7-9 and TRBJ2-5; 9 bases align to TRBD2. V gave up 2 bases and J gave up 5 bases; unmatched junction bases: 3. The CDR3 runs 14 residues. The germline V gene encodes CDR1 SEHNR and CDR2 FQNEAQ (reference sequence). CDR3 sequence reads: CASSLLAGRETQYF. In nucleotides, the CDR3 is TGTGCCAGCAGCTTACTAGCGGGAAGGGAGACCCAGTACTTC.

The chain links TRBV12-3 or TRBV12-4 to TRBJ2-5, with D maybe TRBD1 (6 bases). This CDR3 comprises 13 residues. V shed 3 bases and J shed 11 bases, with 16 bases lying between them. CDR3 amino acids: CASSFYRVGEQYF. CDR3 in DNA: TGTGCCAGCAGTTTCTACAGGGTGGGGGAGCAGTACTTC.

This clonotype showed up many times. This chain joins TRBV6-5 and TRBJ2-7; 7 nucleotides agree with TRBD1. CDR3 length: 14 amino acids. J gave up 3 bases and V 5 bases, and 7 bases lay outside the gene matches. Germline V gene sequence: CDR1 MNHEY, CDR2 SVGAGI. Here the CDR3 reads CASSVGQAFYEQYF. The DNA for the CDR3 is TGTGCCAGCAGTGTTGGACAGGCCTTCTACGAGCAGTACTTC.

The CDR3 nucleotides are TGTGCCAGCAGTGCGTATGATGGACAGCCTAACTATGGCTACACCTTC. It is translated as CASSAYDGQPNYGYTF. The genes are TRBV19 and TRBJ1-2, with D perhaps TRBD1 (6 bases). The ends were cut back, 9 bases at V and 0 bases at J, with 20 bases in the middle. The CDR3 is 16 residues long. Germline CDR1 LNHDA, CDR2 SQIVND (reference sequence). The full variable domain, completed using reference TRBV19 and TRBJ1-2, is DGGITQSPKYLFRKEGQNVTLSCEQNLNHDAMYWYRQDPGQGLRLIYYSQIVNDFQKGDIAEGYSVSREKKESFPLTVTSAQKNPTAFYLCASSAYDGQPNYGYTFGSGTRLTVV.

The sample holds one count of this clonotype. The gene calls are TRBV7-2 and TRBJ2-7; perhaps TRBD1 as D (6 bases). The assigned J gene may be wrong: the sequence end matches TRBJ2-1 better. The CDR3 is 14 residues long. In germline, CDR1 is SGHTA, CDR2 FQGNSA. CDR3 residues: CASRPRQVLDEQFF. The CDR3 nucleotides read TGTGCCAGCAGACCCAGACAGGTTTTGGATGAGCAGTTCTTC.

At least ten counts were recorded for this clonotype. The chain has TRBV4-2 and TRBJ1-2; D uncertain. V was trimmed by 7 bases and J by 6 bases, leaving 12 bases between them. This CDR3 spans 12 amino acids. The germline V gene has CDR1 LGHNA and CDR2 YNFKEQ. The CDR3 region has the DNA TGTGCCAGCACTGACGGACGGGATGGCTACACCTTC. This encodes CASTDGRDGYTF.

The sample holds a few counts of this clonotype. The chain is built from TRBV6-5 and TRBJ1-5; no clear D. CDR1 MNHEY and CDR2 SVGAGI come from the germline V gene. Trimming shortened V by 5 bases and J by 5 bases, and 16 bases separated the two germline ends. This CDR3 is 15 amino acids long. The CDR3: CASSPTLPDYQPQHF. CDR3 in DNA: TGTGCCAGCAGTCCGACACTACCAGACTATCAGCCCCAGCATTTT.

This chain joins TRBV12-3 or TRBV12-4 and TRBJ1-1, with no clear D. CDR3 length equals 15 residues. The V gene lost 6 bases and the J gene lost 1 base, with 15 bases spanning the gap. In DNA form, the CDR3 reads TGTGCCAGCAGGCCGACGCGATCCAAGAACACTGAAGCTTTCTTT. Amino acid sequence: CASRPTRSKNTEAFF.